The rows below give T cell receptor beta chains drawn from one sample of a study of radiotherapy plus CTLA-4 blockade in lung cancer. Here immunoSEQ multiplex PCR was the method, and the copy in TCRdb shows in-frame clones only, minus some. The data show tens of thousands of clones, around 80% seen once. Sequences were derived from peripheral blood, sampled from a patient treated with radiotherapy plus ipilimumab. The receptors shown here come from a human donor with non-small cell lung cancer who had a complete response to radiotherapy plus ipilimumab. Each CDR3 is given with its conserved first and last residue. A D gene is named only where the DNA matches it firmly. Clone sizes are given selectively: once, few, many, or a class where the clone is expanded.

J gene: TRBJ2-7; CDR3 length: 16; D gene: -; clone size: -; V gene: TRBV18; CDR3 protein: CASSPRISGDSYEQYF; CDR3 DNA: TGTGCCAGCTCACCACGTATTTCCGGGGACTCCTACGAGCAGTACTTC
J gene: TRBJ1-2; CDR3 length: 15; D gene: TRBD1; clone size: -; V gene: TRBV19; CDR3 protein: CASSIVEQGNYGYTF; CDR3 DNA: TGTGCCAGTAGTATAGTGGAACAGGGGAACTATGGCTACACCTTC
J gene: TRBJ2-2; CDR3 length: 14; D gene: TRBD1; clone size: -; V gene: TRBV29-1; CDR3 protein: CSVKRDRGTGELFF; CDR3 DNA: TGCAGCGTTAAAAGGGACAGGGGTACCGGGGAGCTGTTTTTT
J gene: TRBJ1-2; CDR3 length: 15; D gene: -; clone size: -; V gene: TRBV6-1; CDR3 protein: CASSDPNLRRLSYTF; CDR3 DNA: TGTGCCAGCAGTGACCCCAACCTACGGCGATTGAGCTACACCTTC
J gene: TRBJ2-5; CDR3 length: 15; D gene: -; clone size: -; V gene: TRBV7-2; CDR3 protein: CASSSGGGVIETQYF; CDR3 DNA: TGTGCCAGCAGCTCAGGGGGGGGAGTTATCGAGACCCAGTACTTC
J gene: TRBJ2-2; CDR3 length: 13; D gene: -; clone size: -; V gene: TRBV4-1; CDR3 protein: CASSQAPTRELFF; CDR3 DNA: TGCGCCAGCAGCCAAGCCCCGACGCGGGAGCTGTTTTTT
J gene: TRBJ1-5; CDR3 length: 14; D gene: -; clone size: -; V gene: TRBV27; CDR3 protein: CASSFTRSNQPQHF; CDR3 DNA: TGTGCCAGCAGTTTTACCAGGAGCAATCAGCCCCAGCATTTT
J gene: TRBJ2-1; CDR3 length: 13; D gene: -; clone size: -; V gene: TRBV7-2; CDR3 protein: CASSLRQYNEQFF; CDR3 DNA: TGTGCCAGCAGCCTCAGACAGTACAATGAGCAGTTCTTC
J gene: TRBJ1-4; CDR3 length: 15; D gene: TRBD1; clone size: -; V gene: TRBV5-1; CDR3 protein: CASSFKDRVNEKLFF; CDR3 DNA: TGCGCCAGCAGCTTCAAGGACAGGGTTAATGAAAAACTGTTTTTT
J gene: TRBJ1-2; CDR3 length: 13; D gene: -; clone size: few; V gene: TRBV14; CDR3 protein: CASSPVPHRGYTF; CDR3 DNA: TGTGCCAGCAGCCCCGTCCCCCACCGAGGCTACACCTTC
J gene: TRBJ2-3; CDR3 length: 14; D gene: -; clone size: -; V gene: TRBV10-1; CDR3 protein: CASSGGGTTDTQYF; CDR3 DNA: TGCGCCAGCAGTGGAGGGGGAACCACAGATACGCAGTATTTT
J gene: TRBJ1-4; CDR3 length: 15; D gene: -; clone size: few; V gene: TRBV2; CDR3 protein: CASVDGIATNEKLFF; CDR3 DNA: TGTGCCAGCGTTGATGGGATTGCAACTAATGAAAAACTGTTTTTT
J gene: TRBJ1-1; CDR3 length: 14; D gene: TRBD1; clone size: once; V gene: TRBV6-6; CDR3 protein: CASTKEDRAAEAFF; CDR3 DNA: TGTGCCAGCACCAAAGAAGACAGGGCCGCTGAAGCTTTCTTT
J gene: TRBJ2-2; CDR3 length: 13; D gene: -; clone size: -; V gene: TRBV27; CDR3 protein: CASSGVNTGELFF; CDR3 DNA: TGTGCCAGCAGTGGGGTGAACACCGGGGAGCTGTTTTTT
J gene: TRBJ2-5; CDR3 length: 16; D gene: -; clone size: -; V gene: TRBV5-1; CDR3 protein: CASSLAVAVVQETQYF; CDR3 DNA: TGCGCCAGCAGCTTGGCCGTGGCAGTTGTCCAAGAGACCCAGTACTTC
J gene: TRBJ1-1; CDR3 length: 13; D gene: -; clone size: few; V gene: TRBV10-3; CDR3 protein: CAISDTLNTEAFF; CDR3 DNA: TGTGCCATCAGTGATACTTTGAACACTGAAGCTTTCTTT
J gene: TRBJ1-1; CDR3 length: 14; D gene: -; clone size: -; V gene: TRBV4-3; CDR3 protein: CASSQEAWADKGFF; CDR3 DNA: TGCGCCAGCAGCCAAGAGGCCTGGGCCGACAAGGGTTTCTTT
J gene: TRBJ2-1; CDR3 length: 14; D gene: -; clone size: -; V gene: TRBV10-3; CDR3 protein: CAIRGSTDSNEQFF; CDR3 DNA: TGTGCCATCAGAGGGTCCACGGACTCCAATGAGCAGTTCTTC
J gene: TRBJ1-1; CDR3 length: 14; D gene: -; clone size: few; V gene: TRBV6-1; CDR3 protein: CASRRDGDNTEAFF; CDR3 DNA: TGTGCCAGCAGACGGGACGGCGATAACACTGAAGCTTTCTTT
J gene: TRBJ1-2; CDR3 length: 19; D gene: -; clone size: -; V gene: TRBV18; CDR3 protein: CASSPAPRTTASEIYGYTF; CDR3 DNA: TGTGCCAGCTCACCGGCTCCTAGGACTACGGCGTCAGAGATCTATGGCTACACCTTC
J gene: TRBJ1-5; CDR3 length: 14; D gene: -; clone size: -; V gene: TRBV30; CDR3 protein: CAWSAGRRGGPQHF; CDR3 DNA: TGTGCCTGGAGTGCCGGTCGGCGCGGGGGGCCCCAGCATTTT
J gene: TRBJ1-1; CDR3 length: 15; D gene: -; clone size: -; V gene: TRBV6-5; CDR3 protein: CASSLAGNKRTEAFF; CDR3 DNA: TGTGCCAGCAGTCTTGCCGGGAATAAAAGGACTGAAGCTTTCTTT
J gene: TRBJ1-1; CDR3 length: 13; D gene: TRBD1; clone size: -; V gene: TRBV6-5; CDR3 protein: CASLQGLGTEAFF; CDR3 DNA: TGTGCCAGTCTACAGGGGCTAGGGACTGAAGCTTTCTTT
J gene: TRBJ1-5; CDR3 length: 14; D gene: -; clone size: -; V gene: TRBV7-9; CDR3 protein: CASSLEFSNQPQHF; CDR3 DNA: TGTGCCAGCAGCTTAGAATTTAGCAATCAGCCCCAGCATTTT
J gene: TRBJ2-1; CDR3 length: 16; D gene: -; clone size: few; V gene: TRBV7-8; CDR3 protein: CASSAAGPTSYNEQFF; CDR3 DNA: TGTGCCAGCAGCGCGGCGGGACCGACATCCTACAATGAGCAGTTCTTC
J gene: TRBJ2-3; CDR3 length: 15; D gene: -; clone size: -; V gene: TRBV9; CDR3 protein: CASSVSTGGTDTQYF; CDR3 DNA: TGTGCCAGCAGCGTATCAACGGGGGGCACAGATACGCAGTATTTT
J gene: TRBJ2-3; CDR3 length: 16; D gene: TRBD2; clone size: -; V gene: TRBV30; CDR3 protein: CAWIPRGGITTDTQYF; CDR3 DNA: TGTGCCTGGATCCCCCGGGGGGGTATCACCACAGATACGCAGTATTTT
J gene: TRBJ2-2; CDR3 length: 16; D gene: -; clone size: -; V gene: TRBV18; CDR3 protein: CASSRRDGSNTGELFF; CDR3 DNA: TGTGCCAGCTCACGCCGGGACGGTTCGAACACCGGGGAGCTGTTTTTT
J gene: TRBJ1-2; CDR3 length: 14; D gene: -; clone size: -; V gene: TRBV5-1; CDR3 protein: CASSPRANRYGYTF; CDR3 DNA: TGCGCCAGCAGCCCCAGGGCCAACCGCTATGGCTACACCTTC
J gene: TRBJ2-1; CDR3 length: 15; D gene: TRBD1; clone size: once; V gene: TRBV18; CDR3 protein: CASSHGQGYHNEQFF; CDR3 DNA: TGTGCCAGCTCACACGGACAGGGGTACCACAATGAGCAGTTCTTC
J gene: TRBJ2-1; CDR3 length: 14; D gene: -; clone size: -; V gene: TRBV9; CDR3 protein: CASTPIGGSNEQFF; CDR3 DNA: TGTGCCAGCACCCCCATCGGAGGGAGTAATGAGCAGTTCTTC
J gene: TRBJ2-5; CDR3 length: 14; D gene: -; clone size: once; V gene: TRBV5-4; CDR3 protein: CASRDTRRQETQYF; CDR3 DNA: TGTGCCAGCAGGGACACTAGACGGCAAGAGACCCAGTACTTC
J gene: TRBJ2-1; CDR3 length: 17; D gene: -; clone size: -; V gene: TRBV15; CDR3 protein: CATSSRGLAETYNEQFF; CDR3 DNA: TGTGCCACCAGCTCAAGGGGGCTAGCGGAGACTTACAATGAGCAGTTCTTC
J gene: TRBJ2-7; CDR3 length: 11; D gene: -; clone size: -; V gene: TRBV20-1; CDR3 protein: CSARTGYEQYF; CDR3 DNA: TGCAGTGCCCGCACAGGGTACGAGCAGTACTTC
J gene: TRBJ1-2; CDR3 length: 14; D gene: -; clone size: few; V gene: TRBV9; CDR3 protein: CASTPVAGSYGYTF; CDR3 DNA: TGTGCCAGCACTCCGGTCGCGGGCAGCTATGGCTACACCTTC
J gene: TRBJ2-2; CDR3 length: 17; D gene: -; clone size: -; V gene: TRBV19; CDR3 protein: CASSIYMAGGVTGELFF; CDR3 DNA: TGTGCCAGTAGTATCTATATGGCAGGGGGGGTAACCGGGGAGCTGTTTTTT
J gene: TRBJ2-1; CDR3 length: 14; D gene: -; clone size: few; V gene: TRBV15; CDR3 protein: CATSRLGTSAEQFF; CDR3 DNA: TGTGCCACCAGCAGACTGGGGACCTCCGCTGAGCAGTTCTTC
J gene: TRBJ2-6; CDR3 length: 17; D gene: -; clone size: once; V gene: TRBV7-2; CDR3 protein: CASSLGSGYGGANVLTF; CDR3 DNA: TGTGCCAGCAGCCTTGGCTCGGGGTACGGTGGGGCCAACGTCCTGACTTTC
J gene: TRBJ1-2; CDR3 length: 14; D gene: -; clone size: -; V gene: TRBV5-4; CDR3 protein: CASSFMTANYGYTF; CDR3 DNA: TGTGCCAGCAGCTTTATGACAGCTAACTATGGCTACACCTTC
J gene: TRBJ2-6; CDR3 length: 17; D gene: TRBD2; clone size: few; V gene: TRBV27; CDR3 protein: CASSGWGGVSGANVLTF; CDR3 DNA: TGTGCCAGCAGTGGCTGGGGAGGGGTCTCTGGGGCCAACGTCCTGACTTTC
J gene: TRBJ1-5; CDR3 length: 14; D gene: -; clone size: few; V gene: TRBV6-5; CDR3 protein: CASSESRGDQPQHF; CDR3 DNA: TGTGCCAGCAGCGAGAGCCGGGGCGATCAGCCCCAGCATTTT
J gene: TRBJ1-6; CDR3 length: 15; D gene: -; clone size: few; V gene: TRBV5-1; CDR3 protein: CASSLDTGQGSPLHF; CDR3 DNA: TGCGCCAGCAGCTTGGATACGGGGCAGGGTTCACCCCTCCACTTT
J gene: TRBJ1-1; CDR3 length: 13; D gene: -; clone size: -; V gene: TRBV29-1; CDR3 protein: CSGGGQMDTEAFF; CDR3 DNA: TGCAGCGGGGGTGGACAAATGGACACTGAAGCTTTCTTT
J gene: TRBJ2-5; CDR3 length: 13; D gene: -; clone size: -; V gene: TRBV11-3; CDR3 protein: CASGEGGQETQYF; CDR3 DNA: TGTGCTTCAGGAGAGGGGGGGCAAGAGACCCAGTACTTC
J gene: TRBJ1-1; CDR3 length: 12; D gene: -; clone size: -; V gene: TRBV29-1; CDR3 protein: CSVVGGNTEAFF; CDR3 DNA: TGCAGCGTTGTGGGGGGGAACACTGAAGCTTTCTTT